The present TCR beta chain was sequenced within a study of T cell responses to AZD1222 COVID-19 vaccine. Study-level points and caveats: Samples come after the peak T cell response, not at day 14. Per reports, nearly half of all spike-specific TCRs target regions that are unmutated in variants. Recipients of two AZD1222 doses showed rising Spike-specific TCR breadth and depth. Spike as a whole was targeted by vaccine-associated CD4 TCRs, dominant at 160-218 and 743-854.

Concerning this clone: Its antigen remains unknown.

The CDR3 is 17 amino acids. Measured with immunoSEQ multiplex PCR; TCRdb has only the in-frame clones, and not every one. The data show roughly 110,000 clones, roughly 90% seen once. This chain joins TRBV21-1 and TRBJ2-2; TRBD1 reflects the table's D call only, with no check against the DNA. TRBV21-1 is shown as a pseudogene. The source is an adult in good health. Sequences were derived from peripheral blood, sampled on day 0 of AZD1222 vaccination. Here the CDR3 reads CASSSNGQDIRSGELFF. CDR3 sequence (DNA): TGTGCCAGCAGCAGCAACGGACAGGACATTAGGTCCGGGGAGCTGTTTTTT.